The present T cell receptor beta chain was sequenced within a study of control samples from healthy donors and cancer patients. The V gene's germline CDR1 is LNHDA and CDR2 SQIVND (reference sequence). V lost 4 bases to trimming and J lost 5 bases; unmatched junction nucleotides: 4. This CDR3 is built from 14 residues. Produced via immunoSEQ multiplex PCR; TCRdb's table is partial and in-frame only. The sample consists of 150,000 to 200,000 clones, roughly 91% of them appearing once. The source of this sequence is a woman aged 25 to 39 in good health. This chain joins TRBV19 and TRBJ2-2, with 7 bases matching TRBD1. The sample was blood. The CDR3 DNA sequence: TGTGCCAGTAGTACGACAGGGAGAACCGGGGAGCTGTTTTTT. Amino acids: CASSTTGRTGELFF.